What follows is one T cell receptor (beta chain) and its context. As yet, its antigen is unknown. Triplicate sorts, approximately 290,000 cells apiece, were made for each CD8+ T cell subset. The entry originates in a study of CXCR3-negative and CXCR3-positive naive CD8 T cells. Findings and caveats of the study: Naive CXCR3-negative and CXCR3-positive cells had similar TRBV-TRBJ usage; memory differed.

The CDR3 is 17 residues long. Each TRB cDNA library was prepared by 5' RACE (with UMI labels). Reprocessing the 5' RACE reads, TCRdb reports a single entry for every CDR3 protein and omits DNA. The ten most abundant clones cover 1.8% of a sample with thousands of distinct CDR3 sequences. What was sequenced was naive CXCR3- CD8+ T cells from blood. Subset of the sample: CD45RO-CCR7+CD27+CD95- naive CD8+ T cells lacking CXCR3 (TNR3-). This clonotype originated in a human donor in good health. Some clones in this sample may be carry-over from other donors' samples. The chain recombines TRBV12-3 or TRBV12-4 with TRBJ2-5; TCRdb reports TRBD1, a call that lacks DNA to check it against. CDR3 in amino acids: CASSLVGVVGTQETQYF.